This passage covers 21 T cell receptor beta chains from one sample sequenced in a study of blood T cell repertoires in COVID-19. Produced via immunoSEQ multiplex PCR; TCRdb's table is partial and in-frame only. Among approximately 530,000 clones, approximately 91% were seen once, and the ten largest hold roughly 8.3%. The specimen sequenced was peripheral blood. All receptors come from a woman between 45 and 65 years old with COVID-19, enrolled during active disease.

V is TRBV27 and J is TRBJ1-2, with TRBD1 matching over 7 bases. The J segment lost 3 bases and the V segment lost 5 bases, leaving 15 bases of the junction unmatched. This CDR3 has 17 residues. The germline V gene encodes CDR1 MNHEY and CDR2 SMNVEV (reference sequence). The CDR3 loop reads CASSPLISGTAHYGYTF. As DNA, the CDR3 is TGTGCCAGCAGTCCGCTCATTTCGGGGACAGCGCACTATGGCTACACCTTC.

This chain links TRBV10-3 with TRBJ1-2; D may be TRBD1 (6 bases). Germline V gene lookup returns CDR1 ENHRY and CDR2 SYGVKD. The CDR3 spans 14 residues. The germline V and J ends were trimmed by 2 bases and 1 base, with 8 bases remaining between them. The DNA for the CDR3 is TGTGCCATCAGTGAGACAGGGTTTAACTATGGCTACACCTTC. Its protein product is CAISETGFNYGYTF.

The V and J genes are TRBV5-6 and TRBJ1-4; D unresolved. V was clipped by 4 bases and J by 8 bases, with 18 bases between them. The CDR3 has 15 residues. Germline V gene sequence: CDR1 SGHDT, CDR2 YYEEEE. CDR3 region: CASSLGRRTGEKLFF. In DNA form, the CDR3 reads TGTGCCAGCAGCCTAGGACGAAGGACGGGGGAAAAACTGTTTTTT.

This clone has only a few counts. V and J are TRBV9 and TRBJ2-1, with 10 bases identical to TRBD2. V lost 4 bases to trimming and J lost 4 bases; unmatched junction nucleotides: 8. Germline CDR1 is SGDLS and CDR2 is YYNGEE. The CDR3 covers 16 residues. The CDR3 DNA sequence: TGTGCCAGCAGCTCCAAGAGCGGGGGGGCTTACAATGAGCAGTTCTTC. It translates to CASSSKSGGAYNEQFF.

The chain employs TRBV6-5 and TRBJ2-7; D may be TRBD1 (6 bases). V was cut by 1 base and J by 8 bases, with 18 bases left in between. Germline assignment: CDR1 MNHEY and CDR2 SVGAGI. The CDR3 has 15 residues. CDR3 residues: CASSYFAGTPRKQYF. The CDR3 DNA reads TGTGCCAGCAGTTACTTCGCCGGGACACCCAGGAAGCAGTACTTC.

The genes are TRBV18 and TRBJ1-2; possible D gene TRBD1, 6 bases. V lost 6 bases and J lost 4, with 12 bases in between. The CDR3 runs to 13 residues. CDR1 is KGHSH, CDR2 LQKENI, per germline. The CDR3 spells CASSFDRIYGYTF. CDR3 coding DNA: TGTGCCAGCTCGTTCGACAGGATCTATGGCTACACCTTC.

V and J are TRBV27 and TRBJ2-7; D is ambiguous. The V end was cut by 0 bases, the J end by 2 bases, with 5 bases between. CDR3 length: 13 residues. CDR1 is MNHEY, CDR2 SMNVEV, per germline (reference sequence). The CDR3 DNA is TGTGCCAGCAGTTTATCCTCCCCCTACGAGCAGTACTTC. Its translation is CASSLSSPYEQYF.

The chain carries TRBV9 and TRBJ1-1, with D tentatively TRBD1 (6 bases). The CDR3 spans 13 residues. Germline loops: CDR1 SGDLS, CDR2 YYNGEE. Trimming stripped 7 bases from V and 5 bases from J, with 15 bases between. CDR3 protein: CASGRQVGTEAFF. CDR3 in DNA: TGTGCCAGCGGGAGACAGGTTGGAACTGAAGCTTTCTTT. The complete variable domain, with remaining parts taken from reference TRBV9 and TRBJ1-1, reads DSGVTQTPKHLITATGQRVTLRCSPRSGDLSVYWYQQSLDQGLQFLIQYYNGEERAKGNILERFSAQQFPDLHSELNLSSLELGDSALYFCASGRQVGTEAFFGQGTRLTVV.

The rearrangement uses TRBV2 and TRBJ2-5; no definite D call. The CDR3 has 13 amino acids. Trimming left V 5 bases short and J 3 bases short, with 10 bases between. Germline V gene lookup returns CDR1 SNHLY and CDR2 FYNNEI. The CDR3 DNA is TGTGCCAGCAGTCTCGGGTCTGAAGAGACCCAGTACTTC. Amino acids: CASSLGSEETQYF.

V is TRBV6-6 and J is TRBJ2-4; TRBD2 matches at 14 bases. With V trimmed by 6 bases and J by 0 bases, 16 bases remained unmatched. CDR1 is MNHNY, CDR2 SVGAGI, per germline (reference sequence). CDR3 size: 21 residues. The CDR3 DNA sequence: TGTGCCAGCAGCCCACTCGGACTAGCGGGGGGCCGGGGGTCAGCCAAAAACATTCAGTACTTC. Translation: CASSPLGLAGGRGSAKNIQYF.

This chain uses TRBV5-6 with TRBJ2-7; D unclear. The CDR3 consists of 14 residues. Germline assignment: CDR1 SGHDT and CDR2 YYEEEE. The V end lost 0 bases, the J end lost 0 bases, and 7 bases lay between the germline ends. This chain's CDR3 is CASSLGTRSYEQYF. The CDR3 nucleotides read TGTGCCAGCAGCTTGGGCACTCGCTCCTACGAGCAGTACTTC.

The chain combines TRBV5-1 with TRBJ2-6; 10 bases fit TRBD1. The CDR3 spans 19 residues. The V segment lost 6 bases and the J segment 0 bases; nucleotides outside the gene matches: 12. Germline assignment: CDR1 SGHRS and CDR2 YFSETQ. The CDR3 region has the DNA TGCGCCAGCACCCTCCCCGGGGACAGGGGATTCTCTGGGGCCAACGTCCTGACTTTC. Residues: CASTLPGDRGFSGANVLTF. The complete variable domain, with remaining parts taken from reference TRBV5-1 and TRBJ2-6, reads KAGVTQTPRYLIKTRGQQVTLSCSPISGHRSVSWYQQTPGQGLQFLFEYFSETQRNKGNFPGRFSGRQFSNSRSEMNVSTLELGDSALYLCASTLPGDRGFSGANVLTFGAGSRLTVL.

This chain uses TRBV5-1 with TRBJ1-6; TRBD1 agrees at 7 bases. The CDR3 contains 16 residues. Germline V gene sequence: CDR1 SGHRS, CDR2 YFSETQ. After removal of 0 bases from V and 5 bases from J, the junction contained 5 bases not matched to a gene. CDR3 coding DNA: TGCGCCAGCAGCTTGGTCGGAGGGGGCGATAATTCACCCCTCCACTTT. It is translated as CASSLVGGGDNSPLHF.

This clone was found a few times. The gene calls are TRBV7-3 and TRBJ1-1, with a possible D match to TRBD1 (6 bases). Trimming stripped 4 bases from V and 4 bases from J, with 10 bases between. Germline V gene lookup returns CDR1 SGHTA and CDR2 FQGTGA. The CDR3 is 13 residues long. The CDR3 coding sequence is TGTGCCAGCAGCTCTACAGGGCTCACTGAAGCTTTCTTT. Encoded protein: CASSSTGLTEAFF.

This chain links TRBV5-4 with TRBJ2-3; D is undetermined. The CDR3 runs to 13 residues. Germline lookup yields CDR1 SGHNT and CDR2 YYREEE (reference sequence). Trimming took 0 bases from V and 6 from J, leaving 8 bases between them. Here the CDR3 reads CASSLDSADTQYF. CDR3 DNA: TGTGCCAGCAGCTTGGACAGTGCGGATACGCAGTATTTT.

The rearrangement uses TRBV15 and TRBJ1-3; D is ambiguous. The CDR3 sequence is 12 residues long. Trimming removed 5 bases from V and 3 bases from J, with 5 bases in between. The germline CDR1 and CDR2 sequences are LNHNV and YYDKDF (reference sequence). DNA of the CDR3: TGTGCCACCAGCGGCGGTGGAAACACCATATATTTT. Its protein product is CATSGGGNTIYF. Full variable domain (missing parts from reference TRBV15 and TRBJ1-3): DAMVIQNPRYQVTQFGKPVTLSCSQTLNHNVMYWYQQKSSQAPKLLFHYYDKDFNNEADTPDNFQSRRPNTSFCFLDIRSPGLGDTAMYLCATSGGGNTIYFGEGSWLTVV.

J is TRBJ2-1 and V is TRBV5-6; tentative D call: TRBD1 (5 bases). The CDR3 runs 14 residues. Deletions cut 0 bases from V and 3 bases from J, with 7 bases between. The germline V gene has CDR1 SGHDT and CDR2 YYEEEE. CDR3 amino acids: CASSLVTGYNEQFF. In DNA form, the CDR3 reads TGTGCCAGCAGCTTGGTAACAGGCTACAATGAGCAGTTCTTC.

CDR3 sequence: CASSENIGAGETDTQYF. The CDR3 nucleotides are TGTGCCAGCAGCGAGAATATAGGGGCGGGGGAGACAGATACGCAGTATTTT. The rearrangement links TRBV9 to TRBJ2-3, with 7 positions matching TRBD2. This CDR3 has 17 residues. Germline CDR1 SGDLS, CDR2 YYNGEE. V was clipped by 3 bases and J by 3 bases; unmatched bases: 13.

The rearrangement uses TRBV13 and TRBJ1-3, with a tentative D call TRBD1 (5 bases). Trimming left V 3 bases short and J 3 bases short, with 15 bases between. Germline-derived CDR1 and CDR2 are PRHDT and FYEKMQ (reference sequence). This CDR3 is built from 16 residues. CDR3 coding DNA: TGTGCCAGCAGCTTCGGATCATTGGGGCATGGAAACACCATATATTTT. Protein: CASSFGSLGHGNTIYF.

This clone showed up just once. The chain carries TRBV29-1 and TRBJ1-2; weak D call: TRBD1 (5 bases). The V gene's germline CDR1 is SQVTM and CDR2 ANQGSEA. V was pared by 6 bases and J by 8 bases, with 19 bases between. The CDR3 loop spans 13 amino acids. CDR3 amino acids: CSVPPLGLEGYTF. CDR3 DNA: TGCAGCGTCCCCCCCCTGGGGCTCGAGGGCTACACCTTC.

The rearrangement uses TRBV5-1 and TRBJ2-7; TRBD1 aligns across 11 bases. Per the germline V gene, CDR1 is SGHRS and CDR2 is YFSETQ. V was pared by 4 bases and J by 3 bases, with 6 bases of the junction left unmatched. The CDR3 loop spans 15 amino acids. The CDR3: CASSPLGTGGYEQYF. The CDR3 DNA reads as TGCGCCAGCAGCCCCCTCGGGACAGGGGGCTACGAGCAGTACTTC.